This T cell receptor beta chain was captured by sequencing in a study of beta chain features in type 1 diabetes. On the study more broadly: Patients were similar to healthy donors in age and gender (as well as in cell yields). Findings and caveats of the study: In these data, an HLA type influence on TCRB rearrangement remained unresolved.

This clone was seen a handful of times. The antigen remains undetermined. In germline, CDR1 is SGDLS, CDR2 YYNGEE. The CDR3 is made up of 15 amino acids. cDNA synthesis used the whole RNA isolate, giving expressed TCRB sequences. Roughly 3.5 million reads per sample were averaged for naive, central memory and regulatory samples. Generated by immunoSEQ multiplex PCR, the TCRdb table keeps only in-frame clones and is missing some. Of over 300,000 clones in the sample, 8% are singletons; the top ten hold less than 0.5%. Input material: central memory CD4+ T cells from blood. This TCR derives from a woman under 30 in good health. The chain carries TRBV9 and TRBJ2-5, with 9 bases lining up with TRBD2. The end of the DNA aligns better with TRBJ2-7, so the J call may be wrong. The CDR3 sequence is CASSVLAGGRDEQYF. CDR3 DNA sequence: TGTGCCAGCAGCGTTCTCGCGGGAGGGAGGGACGAGCAGTACTTC.